The sequence of this T cell receptor beta chain was determined in a study of shared clonotypes between healthy human individuals. Sequencing used immunoSEQ multiplex PCR; TCRdb keeps in-frame clones, though not all of them. The sample lists 2 million to 2.5 million clones, more than 90% occurring once. Germline values: CDR1 LGHNA, CDR2 YSLEER. Trimming cost V 3 bases and J 2 bases; bases outside gene matches: 6. The CDR3 totals 15 residues. The sample taken for sequencing was naive CD4+ T cells sorted from blood. Noted subset: CD45RA+ positively selected. The V and J genes are TRBV4-3 and TRBJ1-2; 7 bases are shared with TRBD1. The sequence was collected from a man aged 18-30 years in good health. The chain's CDR3 is CASSHGTALNYGYTF. Written as DNA, the CDR3 is TGCGCCAGCAGCCACGGGACAGCCCTAAACTATGGCTACACCTTC.